This paragraph reports one T cell receptor (beta chain). This clone was found a few times. The specificity of this receptor is unknown. No much larger clone exists at a distance of one base, and base qualities are not known. The data originate from a study of cytomegalovirus exposure and HLA in healthy donors (dated by TCRdb to 2017 to 2019). Notes on the research overall: A later analysis indicated that the 110 or so validation repertoires were generated on the platform also employed for the 700 or so repertoires of the first cohort. Along with the roughly 670-subject first cohort, a separate validation cohort of over a hundred different subjects was used. The study was designed to test whether signatures of past pathogen exposure could be identified by cataloging public T cell receptors. High-throughput TCR immunosequencing, statistical association of individual TCRs with disease status, and machine learning were combined to predict cytomegalovirus infection status.

The donors were included in the validation cohort of 100 to 150 subjects, a group kept apart from the approximately 700-subject first cohort. Library preparation was by the immunoSEQ multiplex PCR assay. Turning to the authors' computational methods: A statistical classification framework was built for diagnosing cytomegalovirus status from the catalog of TCR beta chain sequences. TCRdb took this table from immuneACCESS and kept in-frame rearrangements with V and J called. Such tables lack part of the clones; where checked against another copy, unresolved V genes explain under half of the gap, and the rest is unexplained. V and J calls and clone size are those listed in that table; D and trimming were worked out from the DNA. The sample yields some 90,000 clones; 96% were counted once. The ten biggest clones cover over 0.7% of the sample. V is reduced by 8 bases and J by 0 bases, leaving a spacing of 14 bases between them. Including cysteine and phenylalanine, the CDR3 has 15 amino acids. Just the 45-base CDR3 DNA is kept, in frame starting at base 1. From the germline V gene (reference sequence), CDR1 is MNHEY and CDR2 is SMNVEV.

Results and caveats for the whole study, not just this receptor: According to the authors, the approach could potentially be generalized to other disease states and immunological phenotypes. Of the cluster scores, roughly 95% were above 0 in a later analysis, which found that TCRs clustered in the first cohort also tended to co-occur in the 120 or so validation repertoires. The classifier was reported to diagnose cytomegalovirus status with high specificity and sensitivity in both the original and validation cohorts. In vitro tests confirmed that a few of the cytomegalovirus-associated TCR beta chains recognize cytomegalovirus antigens. The validation cohort had no HLA typing available for a later analysis, so co-occurrence within that cohort was assessed over all 130 or so repertoires. The study gave a list of some 150 TCR beta chains associated with cytomegalovirus. Across donors, most TCR sequences were observed very rarely, whereas some public TCRs were present in many individuals.

This clonotype originated in a man younger than 35 in good health and CMV-seronegative. Sequenced: PBMCs. The chain uses TRBV27 and TRBJ2-1, with the identity of the D gene unclear. The CDR3 has the sequence CASCLGSHSYNEQFF. The DNA reads TGTGCCAGCTGCCTCGGGTCCCACTCCTACAATGAGCAGTTCTTC.